The 23 T cell receptor beta chains given below trace back to one sample, sequenced in a study of shared T cell receptors in the human thymus. This table comes from immunoSEQ multiplex PCR, and its TCRdb copy is limited to in-frame clones, with some not included. The table shows about 380,000 clones, with 95% occurring only once. The sample consisted of thymocytes. Source of these receptors: a human donor.

The chain links TRBV7-9 to TRBJ2-3, with 10 bases that match TRBD2. Per the germline V gene, CDR1 is SEHNR and CDR2 is FQNEAQ (reference sequence). This CDR3 spans 16 amino acids. V lost 3 bases to trimming and J lost 0 bases; unmatched junction nucleotides: 3. CDR3: CASSFLAGASTDTQYF. CDR3 in DNA: TGTGCCAGCAGCTTTCTAGCGGGGGCTAGCACAGATACGCAGTATTTT.

V gene TRBV7-4 combines with J gene TRBJ1-1; weak D call: TRBD1 (5 bases). Trimming stripped 2 bases from V and 11 bases from J, with 9 bases between. The CDR3 totals 11 residues. Germline CDR1 is SGHVT and CDR2 is SQSDAQ. The CDR3 DNA is TGTGCCAGCAGCTTACGGCGGGGGGCTTTCTTT. This gives the protein CASSLRRGAFF.

The chain is built from TRBV20-1 and TRBJ2-4; D gene ambiguous. The V and J ends lost 3 bases and 13 bases respectively, with 10 bases between them. The germline V gene has CDR1 DFQATT and CDR2 SNEGSKA (reference sequence). The CDR3 loop spans 10 amino acids. CDR3 amino acids: CSARVGLQYF. The CDR3 nucleotides are TGCAGTGCTAGGGTTGGGCTGCAGTACTTC.

The chain recombines TRBV6-1 with TRBJ2-3; 7 nucleotides match TRBD2. The CDR3 has 16 residues. Germline lookup yields CDR1 MNHNS and CDR2 SASEGT. J gave up 0 bases and V 6 bases, and 9 bases lay outside the gene matches. In nucleotides, the CDR3 is TGTGCCAGCAGCGAACAGAGCGGGAAAAGCACAGATACGCAGTATTTT. It yields the protein CASSEQSGKSTDTQYF.

This chain uses TRBV5-4 with TRBJ1-4, with no clear D. V gave up 4 bases and J gave up 3 bases, with 16 bases separating them. The V gene's germline CDR1 is SGHNT and CDR2 YYREEE (reference sequence). The CDR3 is 16 amino acids. The CDR3 nucleotides read TGTGCCAGCAGCGCCGAGGCGGAATTGTCTAATGAAAAACTGTTTTTT. Protein sequence: CASSAEAELSNEKLFF.

The sample holds one count of this clone. This chain uses TRBV28 with TRBJ2-5, with 8 bases matching TRBD1. This CDR3 comprises 13 residues. The germline gives CDR1 MDHEN, CDR2 SYDVKM. The V segment lost 6 bases and the J segment 5 bases; nucleotides outside the gene matches: 5. The CDR3 bases are TGTGCCAGCAGCCCGACAGGGGACGAGACCCAGTACTTC. It yields the protein CASSPTGDETQYF.

The gene calls are TRBV29-1 and TRBJ2-5, with a weak D call TRBD2 (7 bases). Germline V CDR1 and CDR2: SQVTM, ANQGSEA. The CDR3 is 13 residues long. With 2 bases removed from V and 4 bases from J, the gap between germline ends came to 11 bases. The CDR3: CSVERGGVETQYF. The CDR3, as DNA: TGCAGCGTTGAAAGGGGGGGGGTAGAGACCCAGTACTTC.

DNA for the CDR3: TGTGCCAGCAGTTTAGGGGCCCACGGCCAGCCCCAGCATTTT. Its protein is CASSLGAHGQPQHF. The chain combines TRBV27 with TRBJ1-5; D may be TRBD1 (5 bases). V was clipped by 2 bases and J by 7 bases, with 12 bases between them. This CDR3 spans 14 amino acids. CDR1 MNHEY and CDR2 SMNVEV come from the germline V gene (reference sequence).

The genes are TRBV9 and TRBJ2-1; D is possibly TRBD2 (6 bases). CDR3 length: 17 residues. Per the germline V gene, CDR1 is SGDLS and CDR2 is YYNGEE. Trimming took off 0 bases at V and 8 bases at J, with 21 bases between the two ends. The CDR3 protein is CASSVAGGRGGLYEQFF. CDR3 in DNA: TGTGCCAGCAGCGTAGCTGGGGGTCGGGGAGGTCTATATGAGCAGTTCTTC. The full variable domain, completed using reference TRBV9 and TRBJ2-1, is DSGVTQTPKHLITATGQRVTLRCSPRSGDLSVYWYQQSLDQGLQFLIQYYNGEERAKGNILERFSAQQFPDLHSELNLSSLELGDSALYFCASSVAGGRGGLYEQFFGPGTRLTVL.

The chain couples TRBV27 to TRBJ1-1; 7 bases align to TRBD1. Germline CDR1 reads MNHEY; CDR2 reads SMNVEV (reference sequence). Losses at the gene ends were 6 bases for V and 1 base for J; bases not matched to a gene: 2. The CDR3 consists of 13 residues. The CDR3: CASRGTANTEAFF. CDR3 bases: TGTGCCAGCAGAGGGACAGCGAACACTGAAGCTTTCTTT.

The chain links TRBV5-1 to TRBJ2-7; 7 bases fit TRBD2. The V segment lost 0 bases and the J segment 1 base; nucleotides outside the gene matches: 4. CDR3 length equals 15 residues. CDR1 is SGHRS, CDR2 YFSETQ, per germline. CDR3 protein: CASSLVASGSYEQYF. In DNA, the CDR3 is TGCGCCAGCAGCTTGGTGGCTAGCGGATCCTACGAGCAGTACTTC.

This CDR3 reads CASSESSRGYEQYF. The CDR3 DNA follows: TGTGCCAGCAGTGAATCGAGCAGGGGTTACGAGCAGTACTTC. The rearrangement uses TRBV2 and TRBJ2-7; weak D call: TRBD1 (6 bases). Germline V gene data show CDR1 as SNHLY and CDR2 as FYNNEI. This CDR3 region has 14 residues. The germline V and J ends were trimmed by 2 bases and 4 bases, with 12 bases remaining between them.

This clone was recorded only once. The rearrangement uses TRBV28 and TRBJ1-1; D is uncertain. V was pared by 4 bases and J by 4 bases, with 16 bases between. The CDR3 loop spans 15 amino acids. Per the germline V gene, CDR1 is MDHEN and CDR2 is SYDVKM. As DNA, the CDR3 is TGTGCCAGCAGTTCCAGGAGGGCAACGGGCACTGAAGCTTTCTTT. It is translated as CASSSRRATGTEAFF.

The chain couples TRBV9 to TRBJ2-1, with D possibly being TRBD1 or TRBD2 (5 bases each). The CDR3 spans 16 residues. Trimming pared 0 bases from V and 4 bases from J, leaving 14 bases between. Per the germline V gene, CDR1 is SGDLS and CDR2 is YYNGEE. The CDR3 here is CASSVDGTSQYNEQFF. The DNA of the CDR3 is TGTGCCAGCAGCGTAGATGGGACCTCTCAATACAATGAGCAGTTCTTC. Filled out from reference TRBV9 and TRBJ2-1, the complete variable domain reads DSGVTQTPKHLITATGQRVTLRCSPRSGDLSVYWYQQSLDQGLQFLIQYYNGEERAKGNILERFSAQQFPDLHSELNLSSLELGDSALYFCASSVDGTSQYNEQFFGPGTRLTVL.

Here the CDR3 reads CASSPPAEYNEQFF. The CDR3 DNA follows: TGTGCCAGCAGTCCTCCCGCGGAGTACAATGAGCAGTTCTTC. This sequence joins TRBV6-5 and TRBJ2-1; D is unclear. Trimming shortened V by 5 bases and J by 4 bases, and 12 bases separated the two germline ends. Germline V gene data show CDR1 as MNHEY and CDR2 as SVGAGI. This CDR3 has 14 amino acids.

The CDR3 region is CASSPKGTSVRDTQYF. The CDR3, as DNA: TGTGCCAGCAGCCCGAAAGGGACTAGCGTTAGAGATACGCAGTATTTT. The chain employs TRBV11-2 and TRBJ2-3; TRBD2 agrees at 10 bases. Germline V lookup: CDR1 SGHAT, CDR2 FQNNGV. Unmatched junction bases numbered 10, after V lost 5 bases and J lost 5 bases. The CDR3 spans 16 residues.

The chain uses TRBV27 and TRBJ2-3; the D gene is possibly TRBD2 (6 bases). Trimming removed 1 base from V and 2 bases from J, with 7 bases in between. CDR1 is MNHEY and CDR2 is SMNVEV in the germline V gene (reference sequence). There are 14 residues in the CDR3. CDR3 sequence: CASSLLRDTDTQYF. CDR3 in DNA: TGTGCCAGCAGTTTATTGCGGGACACAGATACGCAGTATTTT.

In DNA, the CDR3 is TGTGCCAGCAGCCCGACTAGCGGGAAAGAGACCCAGTACTTC. Translation: CASSPTSGKETQYF. This chain uses TRBV7-4 with TRBJ2-5; 11 nucleotides align to TRBD2. The CDR3 has 14 residues. CDR1 is SGHVT and CDR2 is SQSDAQ in the germline V gene. V was pared by 5 bases and J by 3 bases, with 2 bases of the junction left unmatched.

The V call is TRBV28, the J call TRBJ2-5; D may be TRBD2 (6 bases). This CDR3 is 15 amino acids long. Trimming pared 5 bases from V and 0 bases from J, leaving 13 bases between. Germline loops: CDR1 MDHEN, CDR2 SYDVKM. CDR3 protein: CASSLSPGDQETQYF. The CDR3 coding sequence is TGTGCCAGCAGTCTCTCCCCGGGGGACCAAGAGACCCAGTACTTC.

In its sample, this clone was seen once. The V and J genes are TRBV7-8 and TRBJ2-5; D possibly corresponds to TRBD1 (6 bases). Between the trimmed V and J ends, which lost 4 bases and 5 bases, there was a span of 14 bases. This CDR3 region has 14 residues. Germline CDR1 reads SGHVS; CDR2 reads FQNEAQ. CDR3 amino acids: CASSSTRGGETQYF. The CDR3 DNA reads TGTGCCAGCAGCTCCACCAGGGGCGGCGAGACCCAGTACTTC.

The rearrangement links TRBV4-2 to TRBJ1-1; D may be TRBD1 (5 bases). V was pared by 0 bases and J by 10 bases, with 9 bases between. The germline gives CDR1 LGHNA, CDR2 YNFKEQ. The CDR3 spans 12 residues. CDR3: CASSQEGVGAFF. DNA of the CDR3: TGTGCCAGCAGCCAAGAGGGGGTTGGAGCTTTCTTT.

This chain joins TRBV7-8 and TRBJ1-1; D gene uncertain. This CDR3 is 13 amino acids long. V was cut by 2 bases and J by 5 bases, with 9 bases left in between. Germline V gene lookup returns CDR1 SGHVS and CDR2 FQNEAQ. The CDR3, as DNA: TGTGCCAGCAGCTTAACGGGAGGGACTGAAGCTTTCTTT. Translated, it gives CASSLTGGTEAFF. Full variable domain (outside the CDR3, taken from reference TRBV7-8 and TRBJ1-1): GAGVSQSPRYKVAKRGQDVALRCDPISGHVSLFWYQQALGQGPEFLTYFQNEAQLDKSGLPSDRFFAERPEGSVSTLKIQRTQQEDSAVYLCASSLTGGTEAFFGQGTRLTVV.

The chain combines TRBV6-6 with TRBJ2-7, with TRBD2 matching over 7 bases. Germline CDR1 is MNHNY and CDR2 is SVGAGI (reference sequence). The CDR3 spans 13 residues. V shed 7 bases and J 4 bases; nucleotides not matched to a gene: 7. Here the CDR3 DNA reads TGTGCCAGCACCGTACCGGGGGGATACGAGCAGTACTTC. Translated, it gives CASTVPGGYEQYF.